This TCR beta chain is from a study of T cells in Graves' hyperthyroidism and ophthalmopathy. What was amplified from RNA transcripts were TCR beta CDR3 regions. First-round RT-PCR with HTBI primers amplified the TCR CDR3 region. TCRdb independently ran MiXCR on the multiplex PCR reads; one entry per CDR3 protein. The sample consists of 300,000 to 500,000 distinct CDR3 sequences, over 11% of them appearing once. V dropped 0 bases and J dropped 4 bases, with 21 bases sitting between them. CDR1 and CDR2 from the germline V gene are LNHNV and YYDKDF (reference sequence). This CDR3 is built from 18 residues. This clonotype was seen repeatedly, ten times or more.

The sequencing sample was made of blood. The V and J genes are TRBV15 and TRBJ1-1; no clear D gene. This receptor was taken from a man aged 45 to 65 with Graves' ophthalmopathy. The CDR3 DNA follows: TGTGCCACCAGCAGAGATCCTTCCGGTCCACGGACTGGCACTGAAGCTTTCTTT. Encoded protein: CATSRDPSGPRTGTEAFF.